This T cell receptor (beta chain) was recorded in a study of blood T cell repertoires in COVID-19. Study information: Sites in the United States, Italy and Spain provided acute and convalescent COVID-19 samples. Sources were T cells, B-cell-depleted T cells, or PBMCs; the material itself was cDNA or gDNA.

Under the authors' procedure: Nucleated cell number was recorded as an estimate derived from reference gene primer amplification. Generated by immunoSEQ multiplex PCR, the TCRdb table keeps only in-frame clones and is missing some. V and J calls and clone size follow that table, whereas D and trimming were derived from the DNA. The sample consists of around 190,000 clones, 60% to 85% of them appearing once. The V and J ends lost 5 bases and 6 bases, in that order; junction bases with no gene match: 6. This CDR3 spans 15 amino acids. Germline CDR1 SGHAT, CDR2 FQNNGV. The material sequenced was peripheral blood. V usage is TRBV11-2 and J usage is TRBJ2-1, with 11 bases matching TRBD2. This sequence was found in a woman aged 50 to 60 with active or convalescent COVID-19. CDR3 sequence reads: CASSRSGRGLNEQFF. The CDR3 DNA follows: TGTGCCAGCAGCCGTAGCGGGAGGGGTCTCAATGAGCAGTTCTTC.